What follows are 25 T cell receptor beta chains derived from one specimen sequenced in a study of OX40 agonist ivuxolimab in advanced cancers. Measured with immunoSEQ multiplex PCR; TCRdb has only the in-frame clones, and not every one. The sample has about 73,000 clones, approximately 90% seen once. The source material was CD4+ or CD8+ T cells sorted from blood, sampled in a trial of the OX40 agonist ivuxolimab. These receptors all stem from an adult with an advanced solid tumor such as melanoma, head and neck, liver or kidney cancer.

CDR3 in amino acids: CASSRQGRNTEAFF. CDR3 nucleotides: TGTGCCAGCTCACGTCAGGGCAGAAACACTGAAGCTTTCTTT. The genes are TRBV18 and TRBJ1-1, with TRBD1 as a possible D gene (5 bases). The CDR3 length is 14 residues. V was clipped by 4 bases and J by 2 bases, with 11 bases between them. Germline V gene sequence: CDR1 KGHSH, CDR2 LQKENI. The full variable domain, its missing parts supplied by reference TRBV18 and TRBJ1-1, is NAGVMQNPRHLVRRRGQEARLRCSPMKGHSHVYWYRQLPEEGLKFMVYLQKENIIDESGMPKERFSAEFPKEGPSILRIQQVVRGDSAAYFCASSRQGRNTEAFFGQGTRLTVV.

The rearrangement uses TRBV9 and TRBJ2-6; D may be TRBD1 (5 bases). CDR3 length: 15 amino acids. The V gene lost 7 bases and the J gene lost 0 bases, with 11 bases spanning the gap. Germline CDR1 SGDLS, CDR2 YYNGEE. CDR3 sequence: CASQDSTSGANVLTF. Written as DNA, the CDR3 is TGTGCCAGCCAAGACAGCACCTCTGGGGCCAACGTCCTGACTTTC.

Only one count was recorded for this clone. The chain is built from TRBV19 and TRBJ2-1; D is undetermined. This CDR3 contains 15 residues. Deletions cut 2 bases from V and 0 bases from J, with 8 bases between. Per the germline V gene, CDR1 is LNHDA and CDR2 is SQIVND (reference sequence). The CDR3 is CASSIWSDSYNEQFF. DNA for the CDR3: TGTGCCAGTAGTATATGGTCAGACTCCTACAATGAGCAGTTCTTC. Filled out from reference TRBV19 and TRBJ2-1, the complete variable domain reads DGGITQSPKYLFRKEGQNVTLSCEQNLNHDAMYWYRQDPGQGLRLIYYSQIVNDFQKGDIAEGYSVSREKKESFPLTVTSAQKNPTAFYLCASSIWSDSYNEQFFGPGTRLTVL.

This rearrangement joins TRBV11-2 to TRBJ2-3, with 11 bases matching TRBD2. Germline trimming cut 5 bases from V and 2 bases from J; bases unmatched to any gene: 6. Germline lookup yields CDR1 SGHAT and CDR2 FQNNGV. This CDR3 is built from 16 residues. As DNA, the CDR3 is TGTGCCAGCAGCCAAATAGCGGGAGGGCCCACAGATACGCAGTATTTT. Amino acid sequence: CASSQIAGGPTDTQYF.

The CDR3 region is CASTRTSGDYEQYF. CDR3 in DNA: TGTGCCAGCACCCGGACTAGCGGAGACTACGAGCAGTACTTC. The chain couples TRBV11-2 to TRBJ2-7, with 10 nucleotides matching TRBD2. J gave up 3 bases and V 7 bases, and 6 bases lay outside the gene matches. Germline V gives CDR1 SGHAT, CDR2 FQNNGV. The CDR3 covers 14 residues.

This clone showed up just a few times. The genes are TRBV2 and TRBJ2-1; D not resolved. The CDR3 loop spans 13 amino acids. CDR1 and CDR2 (germline): SNHLY, FYNNEI. The germline V and J ends were trimmed by 8 bases and 4 bases, with 12 bases remaining between them. For the CDR3, the DNA is TGTGCCAGCGCTTCCAGGAATTACAATGAGCAGTTCTTC. It yields the protein CASASRNYNEQFF. The entire variable domain, with the rest obtained from reference TRBV2 and TRBJ2-1, is as follows: EPEVTQTPSHQVTQMGQEVILRCVPISNHLYFYWYRQILGQKVEFLVSFYNNEISEKSEIFDDQFSVERPDGSNFTLKIRSTKLEDSAMYFCASASRNYNEQFFGPGTRLTVL.

The V gene is TRBV19, the J gene TRBJ2-3; no firm D call. With 1 base removed from V and 2 bases from J, the gap between germline ends came to 13 bases. This CDR3 has 16 residues. Germline V gene lookup returns CDR1 LNHDA and CDR2 SQIVND (reference sequence). CDR3 loop: CASSIGLLPSTDTQYF. The CDR3 nucleotides are TGTGCCAGTAGTATAGGCTTACTTCCTTCCACAGATACGCAGTATTTT.

This clone was observed a single time. V and J are TRBV23-1 and TRBJ2-5; 9 bases agree with TRBD1. TRBV23-1 carries the ORF label, with uncertain function. This CDR3 has 16 residues. The ends lost 3 bases at V and 5 bases at J; junction bases unmatched: 10. DNA of the CDR3: TGCGCCAGCAGTCAGAGAAGACGGGACAGGGAGGAGACCCAGTACTTC. Translated, it gives CASSQRRRDREETQYF.

This chain joins TRBV9 and TRBJ2-3; 8 nucleotides agree with TRBD2. This CDR3 is 16 amino acids long. After removal of 5 bases from V and 0 bases from J, the junction contained 8 bases not matched to a gene. The V gene's germline CDR1 is SGDLS and CDR2 YYNGEE. CDR3 nucleotides: TGTGCCAGCAGTGAAACTAGCGGACTCAGCACAGATACGCAGTATTTT. This sequence encodes CASSETSGLSTDTQYF.

V usage is TRBV6-6 and J usage is TRBJ2-7, with D possibly being TRBD1 (5 bases). CDR3 length: 11 amino acids. V was trimmed by 6 bases and J by 4 bases, leaving 7 bases between them. CDR1 and CDR2 (germline): MNHNY, SVGAGI (reference sequence). The CDR3 DNA reads as TGTGCCAGCAGCCACAGGTACGAGCAGTACTTC. It specifies CASSHRYEQYF.

The chain carries TRBV7-3 and TRBJ2-3; D possibly uses TRBD1 or TRBD2 (5 bases each). This CDR3 spans 16 amino acids. The ends were cut back, 5 bases at V and 3 bases at J, with 18 bases in the middle. CDR1 and CDR2 (germline): SGHTA, FQGTGA. The CDR3 reads CASSPGTKKGTDTQYF. The CDR3 DNA is TGTGCCAGCAGCCCAGGGACGAAAAAAGGGACAGATACGCAGTATTTT.

This chain connects TRBV5-1 to TRBJ2-1; TRBD2 matches at 12 bases. The CDR3 consists of 15 residues. Germline V gives CDR1 SGHRS, CDR2 YFSETQ. The V gene end was trimmed by 4 bases and the J gene end by 2 bases; junction bases not matched to a gene: 1. This chain's CDR3 is CASSLAGGTYNEQFF. The CDR3 DNA follows: TGCGCCAGCAGCCTAGCGGGAGGGACCTACAATGAGCAGTTCTTC. Full variable domain (remainder filled in from reference TRBV5-1 and TRBJ2-1): KAGVTQTPRYLIKTRGQQVTLSCSPISGHRSVSWYQQTPGQGLQFLFEYFSETQRNKGNFPGRFSGRQFSNSRSEMNVSTLELGDSALYLCASSLAGGTYNEQFFGPGTRLTVL.

For the CDR3, the DNA is TGCGCCAGCAGCTTACAAACAGCAAACACTGAAGCTTTCTTT. This codes for CASSLQTANTEAFF. V gene TRBV5-1 combines with J gene TRBJ1-1; the D is unclear. Germline-derived CDR1 and CDR2 are SGHRS and YFSETQ. The ends were cut back, 2 bases at V and 2 bases at J, with 10 bases in the middle. This CDR3 has 14 amino acids.

This sequence joins TRBV28 and TRBJ2-5, with 12 nucleotides matching TRBD2. The CDR3 loop spans 16 amino acids. The germline V gene encodes CDR1 MDHEN and CDR2 SYDVKM. V lost 5 bases, J lost 9 bases, and 13 bases stayed unmatched. The CDR3 nucleotides are TGTGCCAGCAGTCCCCGACTAGCGGGGGTAGTGGGGGCCCAGTACTTC. This sequence encodes CASSPRLAGVVGAQYF.

The rearrangement links TRBV4-1 to TRBJ2-5; TRBD2 matches at 7 bases. CDR3 length: 18 residues. Germline CDR1 is MGHRA and CDR2 is YSYEKL. Trimming took 0 bases from V and 5 from J; bases not matched to a gene: 15. The CDR3 DNA is TGCGCCAGCAGCCAAGATAGGGTTCGGGGGAGGGCCGGGGAGACCCAGTACTTC. This encodes CASSQDRVRGRAGETQYF.

The chain combines TRBV9 with TRBJ1-6; no clear D gene. Trimming shortened V by 0 bases and J by 3 bases, and 7 bases separated the two germline ends. The germline gives CDR1 SGDLS, CDR2 YYNGEE. This CDR3 has 15 residues. CDR3 residues: CASSVEGGYNSPLHF. CDR3 DNA: TGTGCCAGCAGCGTAGAAGGAGGCTATAATTCACCCCTCCACTTT.

The genes are TRBV2 and TRBJ2-1, with 7 bases lining up with TRBD2. The V gene's germline CDR1 is SNHLY and CDR2 FYNNEI. Germline trimming cut 6 bases from V and 3 bases from J; bases unmatched to any gene: 5. This CDR3 region has 14 residues. CDR3 residues: CASRTGTIYNEQFF. CDR3 coding DNA: TGTGCCAGCAGAACCGGGACTATCTACAATGAGCAGTTCTTC. The whole variable domain, filled in from reference TRBV2 and TRBJ2-1, reads EPEVTQTPSHQVTQMGQEVILRCVPISNHLYFYWYRQILGQKVEFLVSFYNNEISEKSEIFDDQFSVERPDGSNFTLKIRSTKLEDSAMYFCASRTGTIYNEQFFGPGTRLTVL.

A single count supports this clone. The chain uses TRBV28 and TRBJ2-7; D possibly corresponds to TRBD1 (5 bases). The germline V gene encodes CDR1 MDHEN and CDR2 SYDVKM. This CDR3 is built from 13 residues. V lost 4 bases and J lost 7, with 14 bases in between. The CDR3 bases are TGTGCCAGCAGTTCGCCGACAGCAGGGGAGCAGTACTTC. Its translation is CASSSPTAGEQYF. Full variable domain (remainder filled in from reference TRBV28 and TRBJ2-7): DVKVTQSSRYLVKRTGEKVFLECVQDMDHENMFWYRQDPGLGLRLIYFSYDVKMKEKGDIPEGYSVSREKKERFSLILESASTNQTSMYLCASSSPTAGEQYFGPGTRLTVT.

The chain combines TRBV4-2 with TRBJ2-7; the D gene is possibly TRBD2 (6 bases). V dropped 4 bases and J dropped 1 base, with 11 bases sitting between them. Germline CDR1 reads LGHNA; CDR2 reads YNFKEQ. The CDR3 contains 14 residues. The CDR3 spells CASSRQGGSYEQYF. The CDR3, as DNA: TGTGCCAGCAGCCGCCAAGGAGGGTCCTACGAGCAGTACTTC.

This clone appeared a single time. V and J are TRBV2 and TRBJ1-4; D remains ambiguous. Trimming left V 3 bases short and J 10 bases short, with 12 bases between. CDR1 SNHLY and CDR2 FYNNEI come from the germline V gene. The CDR3 totals 13 residues. The CDR3 reads CASSDSLVGKLFF. Here the CDR3 DNA reads TGTGCCAGCAGTGATAGCCTGGTAGGAAAACTGTTTTTT.

This clone was observed once. The chain is built from TRBV29-1 and TRBJ2-2, with TRBD2 matching over 8 bases. Trimming removed 4 bases from V and 1 base from J; junction bases left unmatched: 5. The CDR3 extends over 15 amino acids. The germline V gene encodes CDR1 SQVTM and CDR2 ANQGSEA. The CDR3, as DNA: TGCAGCGTTGTGATTAGCGGGGTGAACACCGGGGAGCTGTTTTTT. Protein: CSVVISGVNTGELFF.

V usage is TRBV6-5 and J usage is TRBJ1-1; D perhaps matches TRBD1 (5 bases). V was shortened by 7 bases and J by 10 bases, with 19 bases between the two germline ends. The CDR3 covers 13 residues. Germline CDR1 reads MNHEY; CDR2 reads SVGAGI. CDR3 bases: TGTGCCAGCACCCCCGGGGCCGGGGAGAGAGCTTTCTTT. It yields the protein CASTPGAGERAFF.

This chain links TRBV7-2 with TRBJ1-2, with a possible D match to TRBD1 (6 bases). The V end was cut by 0 bases, the J end by 3 bases, with 11 bases between. The CDR3 extends over 15 amino acids. Germline-derived CDR1 and CDR2 are SGHTA and FQGNSA. The CDR3 DNA sequence: TGTGCCAGCAGCTTAGCTCCGGGGGCCCACTATGGCTACACCTTC. It translates to CASSLAPGAHYGYTF.

A few counts support this clone. The chain couples TRBV10-1 to TRBJ1-5, with D possibly matching TRBD1 (5 bases). The CDR3 is 15 amino acids. CDR1 is WNHNN and CDR2 is SYGVQD in the germline V gene (reference sequence). V was clipped by 6 bases and J by 7 bases, with 19 bases between them. As DNA, the CDR3 is TGCGCCAGCAGCCCAGGAGCGGGGCCAAGCCAGCCCCAGCATTTT. Protein product: CASSPGAGPSQPQHF.

The gene calls are TRBV7-9 and TRBJ2-7, with D uncertain. The germline V and J ends were trimmed by 4 bases and 2 bases, with 15 bases remaining between them. CDR3 length: 15 amino acids. Germline V CDR1 and CDR2: SEHNR, FQNEAQ (reference sequence). The CDR3 loop is CASSSWEKLTYEQYF. As DNA, the CDR3 is TGTGCCAGCAGCTCGTGGGAAAAACTGACCTACGAGCAGTACTTC.